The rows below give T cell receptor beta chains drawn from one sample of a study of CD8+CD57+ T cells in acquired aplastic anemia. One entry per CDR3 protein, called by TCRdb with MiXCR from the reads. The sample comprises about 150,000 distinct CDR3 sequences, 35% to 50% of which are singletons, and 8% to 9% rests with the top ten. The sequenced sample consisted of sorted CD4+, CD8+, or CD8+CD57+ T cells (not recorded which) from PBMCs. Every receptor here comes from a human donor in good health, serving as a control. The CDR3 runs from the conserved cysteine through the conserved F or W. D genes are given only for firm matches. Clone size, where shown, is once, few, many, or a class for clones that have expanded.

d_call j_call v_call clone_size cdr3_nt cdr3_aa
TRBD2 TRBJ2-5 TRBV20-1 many TGCAGTGCTCCCCCTAGCGGGATTAAAGAGACCCAGTACTTC CSAPPSGIKETQYF
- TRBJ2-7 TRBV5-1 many TGCGCCAGCAGCTTGGTACAGGGTGGCGAGCAGTACTTC CASSLVQGGEQYF
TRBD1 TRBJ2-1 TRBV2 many TGTGCCAACCGACAGGGGGATGAGCAGTTCTTC CANRQGDEQFF
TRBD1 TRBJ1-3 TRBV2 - TGTGCCCGCAGTACTCAGGGGGCTGCTGGAAACACCATATATTTT CARSTQGAAGNTIYF
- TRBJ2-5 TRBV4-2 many TGTGCCAGCAGCCAAGAGACCTCCGGGAGTGCAACCCAGTACTTC CASSQETSGSATQYF
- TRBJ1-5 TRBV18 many TGTGCCAGCTCACCGCAAGAGGGACAGCCCCAGCATTTT CASSPQEGQPQHF
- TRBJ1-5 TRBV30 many TGTGCCTGGAGCGCGGGACTCCGTAGCAATCAGCCCCAGCATTTT CAWSAGLRSNQPQHF
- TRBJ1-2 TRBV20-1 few TGCAGTGCTAGATGGGGAGGGCATGGCTACACCTTC CSARWGGHGYTF
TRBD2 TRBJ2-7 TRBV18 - TGTGCCAGCTCACCCCGAGCGGGAGGATCCGGCAGCTCCTACAAGCAGTACTTC CASSPRAGGSGSSYKQYF
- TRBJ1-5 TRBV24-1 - TGTGCCAGCAGCGTAGGCGGAGGTGGCCAGCCCCAGCATTTT CASSVGGGGQPQHF
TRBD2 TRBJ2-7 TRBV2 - TGTGCCAGCCCCGGTAGCGGGAAGGGTGGGGAGCAGTACTTC CASPGSGKGGEQYF
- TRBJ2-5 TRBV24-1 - TGTGCCACCAGTGCCAGGGGCGCGGGAAATCAGCCCCAGTACTTC CATSARGAGNQPQYF
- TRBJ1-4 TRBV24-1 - TGTGCCACCAGTGATGACCCTACAAAACTGCTTTTT CATSDDPTKLLF
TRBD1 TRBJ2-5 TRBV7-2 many TGTGCCAGCAGCCAAAACAGGGGACAAGAGACCCAGTACTTC CASSQNRGQETQYF
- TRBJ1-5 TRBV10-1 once TGCGCCCCTATCAAGGAGATAGGGGCATGCAATCAGCCCCAGCATTTT CAPIKEIGACNQPQHF
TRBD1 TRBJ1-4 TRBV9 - TGTGCCAGCAGCTTGACAGGGTATGATGAAAAACTGTTTTTT CASSLTGYDEKLFF
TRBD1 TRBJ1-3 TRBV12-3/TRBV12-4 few TGTGCCAGCAGTGGGACAGGGGGAAGGGGTGGAAACACCATATATTTT CASSGTGGRGGNTIYF
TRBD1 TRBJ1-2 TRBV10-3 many TGTGCCACTGCCACGTCCAGTTCAAAAACAGGGGTGGGCTACACCTTC CATATSSSKTGVGYTF
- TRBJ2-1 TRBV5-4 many TGTGCCAGCAGCATAGGGCCCTCTACTCACAATGAGCAGTTCTTC CASSIGPSTHNEQFF
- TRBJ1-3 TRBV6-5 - TGTGCCAGCAGTTACTACCAGCCTGGAAACACCATATATTTT CASSYYQPGNTIYF
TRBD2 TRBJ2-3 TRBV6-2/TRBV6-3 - TGTGCCAGCAGGAGCGGGGGCCCCTTTGATACGCAGTATTTT CASRSGGPFDTQYF
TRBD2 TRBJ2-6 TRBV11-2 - TGTGCCAGCAGCTTATTTAATATCGGGAGGACCTCAGGGGCCAACGTCCTGACTTTC CASSLFNIGRTSGANVLTF
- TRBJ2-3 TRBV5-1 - TGCGCCAGCAGCTTGGCTCAGAGAGATACGCAGTATTTT CASSLAQRDTQYF
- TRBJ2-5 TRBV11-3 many TGTGCCAGCAGCTTAATAGGGGGAGAGACCCAGTACTTC CASSLIGGETQYF
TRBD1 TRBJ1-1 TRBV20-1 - TGCAGTGCTAGGCAGGGGGACACTGAAGCTTTCTTT CSARQGDTEAFF
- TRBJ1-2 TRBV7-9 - TGTGCCAACAGCTTAGACAGCAACTATGGCTACACCTTC CANSLDSNYGYTF
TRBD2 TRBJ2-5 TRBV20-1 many TGCAGTGCTAGAGATTCCCTAGCGGGAGGGCCCTCGGAGACCCAGTACTTC CSARDSLAGGPSETQYF
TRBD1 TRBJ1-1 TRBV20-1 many TGCAGTGCTAGACAGGGGGCTGGGACTGAAGCTTTCTTT CSARQGAGTEAFF
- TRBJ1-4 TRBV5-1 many TGCGCCAGCAGCTTGGCCGGGAGGGGAGTTGAAAAACTGTTTTTT CASSLAGRGVEKLFF
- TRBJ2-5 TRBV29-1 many TGCAGCGTTGAATTATTTCAGACAGGAATTCAACAAGAGACCCAGTACTTC CSVELFQTGIQQETQYF
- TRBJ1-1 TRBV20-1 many TGCAGTGCTCGAAAGATTGGGGGTGGCAACACTGAAGCTTTCTTT CSARKIGGGNTEAFF
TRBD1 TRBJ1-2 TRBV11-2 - TGTGCCAGCAGCTTAGAAACCCTATCCCTTACGGGACAGCACTATGGCTACACCTTC CASSLETLSLTGQHYGYTF
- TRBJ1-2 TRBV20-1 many TGCAGTGGGCCGGGGCCCTATGGCTACACCTTC CSGPGPYGYTF
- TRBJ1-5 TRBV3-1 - TGTGCCAGCAGCCAAGAGGGTAGCAATCAGCCCCAGCATTTT CASSQEGSNQPQHF
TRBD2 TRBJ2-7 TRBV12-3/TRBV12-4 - TGTGCCAGCAGTTTCACAACCGGGACTAGCGGGAGTAAATCTTACGAGCAGTACTTC CASSFTTGTSGSKSYEQYF
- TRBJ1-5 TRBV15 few TGTGCCACCAGGAAGGGTGGTAATCAGCCCCAGCATTTT CATRKGGNQPQHF
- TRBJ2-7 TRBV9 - TGTGCCAGCACCGGGGGCGTCTACGAGCAGTACTTC CASTGGVYEQYF